This TCR beta chain was found in a study of human T cells and chemical hapten exposure. Whole-study results and caveats: TCRs exceeding 1 in 1000 frequency stayed unchanged with DPC sensitization.

Comment on this clonotype: Its antigen is as yet unknown.

Individual cDNA molecules (in the library) carried attached unique molecular identifiers. Each CDR3 protein is one row after TCRdb ran MiXCR on the 5' RACE reads. This sample yields tens of thousands of distinct CDR3 sequences, of which around a sixth are seen a single time; approximately 6.3% belongs to the top ten. The total RNA was obtained from whole blood that was not fractionated. The CDR3 has 16 amino acids. V shed 1 base, J shed 8 bases, and the junction held 11 bases outside the gene matches. The germline V gene encodes CDR1 SGHAT and CDR2 FQNNGV. J is TRBJ2-1 and V is TRBV11-2, with TRBD2 matching over 7 bases. The receptor comes from a female donor in good health. The DNA for the CDR3 is TGTGCCAGCAGCTTAGGGAGGCGGGAGCCTCTCGATGAGCAGTTCTTC. Protein product: CASSLGRREPLDEQFF.